This T cell receptor beta chain was found in a study of sequential checkpoint blockade in melanoma. Across the whole study: First-line arms were nivolumab then ipilimumab, or the reverse, randomized 1:1. After both sequences, patients received maintenance nivolumab.

Sample treatment: randomized to nivolumab then ipilimumab (arm A) or the reverse (arm B). Patients had received no earlier DNA-damaging chemotherapy. From thawed PBMCs, live CD3+CD8+ cells negative for CD19 and CD56 were sorted. This clone was observed a few times. Profiled with immunoSEQ multiplex PCR; TCRdb holds only in-frame clones, not every one. The sample contains about 12,000 clones, about 65% of which appear only once. Sequencing used CD8+ T cells sorted from blood (inferred from file names), obtained from a patient given nivolumab and ipilimumab in sequence. This TCR came from a human donor with melanoma.

The chain's CDR3 is CASSVEGGQGLTYEQYF. DNA for the CDR3: TGTGCCAGCAGCGTAGAGGGCGGACAGGGCTTAACCTACGAGCAGTACTTC. This chain connects TRBV9 to TRBJ2-7; 8 nucleotides align to TRBD1. CDR1 is SGDLS and CDR2 is YYNGEE in the germline V gene. J lost 2 bases, V lost 0 bases, and 10 bases had no gene match. The CDR3 is 17 amino acids. The full variable domain, its missing parts supplied by reference TRBV9 and TRBJ2-7, is DSGVTQTPKHLITATGQRVTLRCSPRSGDLSVYWYQQSLDQGLQFLIQYYNGEERAKGNILERFSAQQFPDLHSELNLSSLELGDSALYFCASSVEGGQGLTYEQYFGPGTRLTVT.